The 24 T cell receptor beta chains given below trace back to one sample, sequenced in a study of T cells in localized non-small cell lung cancer (dated by TCRdb to about 2020). Library preparation was by the immunoSEQ multiplex PCR assay. TCRdb limited this immuneACCESS table to in-frame rearrangements with V and J called. A share of clones is missing; checked studies link under half to unresolved V genes, and the rest is unexplained. This sample holds 70,000 to 85,000 clones; approximately 88% were observed only once. Roughly 1.4% of the sample is in the top ten clones. This sample comprised peripheral blood, obtained before any cancer treatment. The receptors stem from a female donor over 55 with stage I lung adenocarcinoma.

The chain combines TRBV2 with TRBJ1-1; D is undetermined. CDR1 is SNHLY, CDR2 FYNNEI, per germline. The CDR3 length is 11 residues. Between the trimmed V and J ends, which lost 8 bases and 1 base, there was a span of 5 bases. CDR3 region: CASPGNTEAFF. CDR3 DNA: TGTGCCAGCCCGGGGAACACTGAAGCTTTCTTT.

This sequence joins TRBV7-9 and TRBJ1-1; D remains unclear. V was shortened by 7 bases and J by 1 base, with 7 bases between the two germline ends. Germline V CDR1 and CDR2: SEHNR, FQNEAQ (reference sequence). This CDR3 spans 12 amino acids. The CDR3 sequence is CASTVQNTEAFF. The CDR3 nucleotides are TGTGCCAGCACGGTCCAGAACACTGAAGCTTTCTTT.

This chain connects TRBV5-6 to TRBJ1-4; 8 bases agree with TRBD1. CDR1 is SGHDT and CDR2 is YYEEEE in the germline V gene. The CDR3 spans 15 residues. J was trimmed by 7 bases and V by 2 bases; bases with no gene match: 7. CDR3 sequence: CASSFQGARSEKLFF. The CDR3, as DNA: TGTGCCAGCAGCTTCCAGGGGGCGCGAAGTGAAAAACTGTTTTTT. The complete variable domain, with remaining parts taken from reference TRBV5-6 and TRBJ1-4, reads DAGVTQSPTHLIKTRGQQVTLRCSPKSGHDTVSWYQQALGQGPQFIFQYYEEEERQRGNFPDRFSGHQFPNYSSELNVNALLLGDSALYLCASSFQGARSEKLFFGSGTQLSVL.

V gene TRBV19 combines with J gene TRBJ2-3; D is perhaps TRBD1 (5 bases). V dropped 2 bases and J dropped 0 bases, with 9 bases sitting between them. The V gene's germline CDR1 is LNHDA and CDR2 SQIVND (reference sequence). This CDR3 has 15 amino acids. Here the CDR3 reads CASSIQGFSTDTQYF. For the CDR3, the DNA is TGTGCCAGTAGTATACAGGGTTTCAGCACAGATACGCAGTATTTT. The full variable domain, its missing parts supplied by reference TRBV19 and TRBJ2-3, is DGGITQSPKYLFRKEGQNVTLSCEQNLNHDAMYWYRQDPGQGLRLIYYSQIVNDFQKGDIAEGYSVSREKKESFPLTVTSAQKNPTAFYLCASSIQGFSTDTQYFGPGTRLTVL.

The chain has TRBV25-1 and TRBJ2-7; D is undetermined. The germline V gene has CDR1 MGHDK and CDR2 SYGVNS. The CDR3 sequence is 13 residues long. The ends were cut back, 4 bases at V and 1 base at J, with 8 bases in the middle. CDR3 sequence reads: CASSASDSYEQYF. The CDR3 nucleotides read TGTGCCAGCAGTGCCAGCGATTCCTACGAGCAGTACTTC.

This chain uses TRBV29-1 with TRBJ2-3; 7 bases map to TRBD2. V gave up 3 bases and J gave up 1 base; unmatched junction bases: 7. The CDR3 has 15 residues. Germline CDR1 is SQVTM and CDR2 is ANQGSEA. CDR3 sequence: CSVESRGVGTDTQYF. In DNA, the CDR3 is TGCAGCGTTGAGAGCCGGGGGGTAGGCACAGATACGCAGTATTTT.

A remark on this clone: A junction boundary mismatches the germline segment, possibly from a read error. This chain uses TRBV11-3 with TRBJ2-5, with D perhaps TRBD1 (5 bases). The germline V gene has CDR1 SGHNT and CDR2 YENEEA. This CDR3 comprises 15 residues. CDR3 bases: TGTGCCAGCAGCTCCGACAGACAGTCCCAAGCGACCCAGTACTTC. Translation gives CASSSDRQSQATQYF.

The chain carries TRBV5-4 and TRBJ2-7; 9 nucleotides align to TRBD1. The trim removed 0 bases at V and 6 bases at J, leaving 7 bases unmatched. CDR3 length: 15 amino acids. The germline CDR1 and CDR2 sequences are SGHNT and YYREEE (reference sequence). CDR3: CASSLGGQGMGEQYF. The CDR3 DNA is TGTGCCAGCAGCTTGGGGGGACAGGGTATGGGCGAGCAGTACTTC.

The chain has TRBV6-1 and TRBJ2-1; possible D gene TRBD2, 5 bases. The CDR3 is made up of 17 amino acids. Germline CDR1 and CDR2: MNHNS and SASEGT. V was clipped by 4 bases and J by 4 bases, with 20 bases between them. The CDR3 DNA follows: TGTGCCAGCAGTGGAAACGGGGTAAAAATATTTTACAATGAGCAGTTCTTC. This sequence encodes CASSGNGVKIFYNEQFF.

V is TRBV5-1 and J is TRBJ2-6; no clear D gene. Germline CDR1 and CDR2: SGHRS and YFSETQ. The CDR3 is 14 residues long. V was cut by 1 base and J by 2 bases, with 4 bases left in between. CDR3 nucleotide sequence: TGCGCCAGCAGCTTGAATGCTGGGGCCAACGTCCTGACTTTC. This translates into CASSLNAGANVLTF. Together with reference TRBV5-1 and TRBJ2-6, the CDR3 gives the full variable domain: KAGVTQTPRYLIKTRGQQVTLSCSPISGHRSVSWYQQTPGQGLQFLFEYFSETQRNKGNFPGRFSGRQFSNSRSEMNVSTLELGDSALYLCASSLNAGANVLTFGAGSRLTVL.

This sequence joins TRBV13 and TRBJ1-2, with 9 nucleotides matching TRBD1. The CDR3 is 15 residues long. V dropped 5 bases and J dropped 8; count of bases not matched to a gene: 12. Looked up from germline, CDR1 is PRHDT and CDR2 is FYEKMQ (reference sequence). The CDR3 region has the DNA TGTGCCAGCAGCAACTCCGGGACAGGGCTTGGGGGCTACACCTTC. Translating gives CASSNSGTGLGGYTF.

The V gene is TRBV9, the J gene TRBJ2-5, with TRBD2 matching over 7 bases. From germline, CDR1 is SGDLS and CDR2 YYNGEE. CDR3 size: 14 residues. Losses at the gene ends were 2 bases for V and 5 bases for J; bases not matched to a gene: 6. The CDR3 protein is CASSVGGGFETQYF. In DNA, the CDR3 is TGTGCCAGCAGCGTTGGCGGGGGATTTGAGACCCAGTACTTC. The whole variable domain, filled in from reference TRBV9 and TRBJ2-5, reads DSGVTQTPKHLITATGQRVTLRCSPRSGDLSVYWYQQSLDQGLQFLIQYYNGEERAKGNILERFSAQQFPDLHSELNLSSLELGDSALYFCASSVGGGFETQYFGPGTRLLVL.

This rearrangement joins TRBV6-5 to TRBJ1-2; 8 bases align to TRBD1. The germline CDR1 and CDR2 sequences are MNHEY and SVGAGI. The V segment lost 7 bases and the J segment 0 bases; nucleotides outside the gene matches: 7. The CDR3 sequence is 15 residues long. The CDR3 bases are TGTGCCAGCAAACCAACAGGGGGACCTAACTATGGCTACACCTTC. The encoded protein is CASKPTGGPNYGYTF.

The chain couples TRBV7-6 to TRBJ1-1; D remains unclear. From germline, CDR1 is SGHVS and CDR2 FNYEAQ. Trimming took off 1 base at V and 2 bases at J, with 8 bases between the two ends. The length of the CDR3 is 14 residues. Here the CDR3 reads CASSLGRSNTEAFF. CDR3 DNA: TGTGCCAGCAGCTTAGGCAGAAGTAACACTGAAGCTTTCTTT.

The CDR3 region has the DNA TGTGCCAGCAGCTTAGTGCCGGCTAGCGGGAGCTACAATGAGCAGTTCTTC. Translating it yields CASSLVPASGSYNEQFF. V and J are TRBV7-2 and TRBJ2-1, with 10 bases identical to TRBD2. V lost 1 base, J lost 3 bases, and 6 bases stayed unmatched. CDR3 length: 17 residues. From germline, CDR1 is SGHTA and CDR2 FQGNSA.

CDR3 nucleotide sequence: TGTGCCAGCAGCCGGGGGCCAGATACGCAGTATTTT. This gives the protein CASSRGPDTQYF. The chain is built from TRBV11-2 and TRBJ2-3, with D perhaps given as TRBD1 or TRBD2 (6 bases each). The CDR3 contains 12 residues. Germline lookup yields CDR1 SGHAT and CDR2 FQNNGV. The V gene lost 5 bases and the J gene lost 4 bases, with 7 bases spanning the gap. The complete variable domain, with remaining parts taken from reference TRBV11-2 and TRBJ2-3, reads EAGVAQSPRYKIIEKRQSVAFWCNPISGHATLYWYQQILGQGPKLLIQFQNNGVVDDSQLPKDRFSAERLKGVDSTLKIQPAKLEDSAVYLCASSRGPDTQYFGPGTRLTVL.

This clone appeared a few times. The chain recombines TRBV25-1 with TRBJ2-3; 8 bases fit TRBD2. This CDR3 region has 18 residues. Germline lookup yields CDR1 MGHDK and CDR2 SYGVNS. The junction had 15 bases not matched to a gene; V was cut back by 4 bases and J by 3 bases. CDR3 sequence (DNA): TGTGCCAGCAGTGGGGGGTCTTTGGAAGCGGGAGTTACAGATACGCAGTATTTT. Protein product: CASSGGSLEAGVTDTQYF.

The J gene is TRBJ2-1, the V gene TRBV5-1, with D uncertain. Trimming cost V 0 bases and J 13 bases, with 14 bases left between them. The germline V gene encodes CDR1 SGHRS and CDR2 YFSETQ. The CDR3 runs to 13 residues. The CDR3 DNA reads TGCGCCAGCAGCTTGGCCCCGGAAGGACCCCAGTTCTTC. Translating it yields CASSLAPEGPQFF.

The chain has TRBV5-6 and TRBJ2-5; D assignment may be TRBD1 or TRBD2 (5 bases each). The V end lost 0 bases, the J end lost 4 bases, and 7 bases lay between the germline ends. From germline, CDR1 is SGHDT and CDR2 YYEEEE. CDR3 length: 13 residues. Written as DNA, the CDR3 is TGTGCCAGCAGCTTGGCCGGGGCAGAGACCCAGTACTTC. Protein: CASSLAGAETQYF.

CDR3: CASSLSGGASLVTEAFF. The CDR3 region has the DNA TGTGCCAGCAGTTTATCAGGGGGCGCTTCTCTGGTCACTGAAGCTTTCTTT. This chain connects TRBV27 to TRBJ1-1; the match to TRBD1 covers 7 bases. With 0 bases clipped from V and 4 bases from J, the junction kept 11 bases outside the gene matches. Germline V gene data show CDR1 as MNHEY and CDR2 as SMNVEV (reference sequence). This CDR3 is 17 amino acids long.

The chain is built from TRBV6-6 and TRBJ2-7, with 9 bases fitting TRBD1. The CDR3 loop spans 16 amino acids. The V gene's germline CDR1 is MNHNY and CDR2 SVGAGI (reference sequence). V was pared by 6 bases and J by 5 bases, with 14 bases of the junction left unmatched. The CDR3 DNA follows: TGTGCCAGCAGGTTACCGTGGGGGACAGGGAGCGACGAGCAGTACTTC. Amino acids: CASRLPWGTGSDEQYF.

V usage is TRBV11-1 and J usage is TRBJ2-2; TRBD1 matches 11 bases. This CDR3 is built from 16 residues. J gave up 6 bases and V 5 bases, and 8 bases lay outside the gene matches. Germline CDR1 reads SGHAT; CDR2 reads FQDESV (reference sequence). CDR3 sequence reads: CASSPRTGGFPGELFF. The CDR3 region has the DNA TGTGCCAGCAGCCCCCGGACAGGGGGCTTCCCCGGGGAGCTGTTTTTT.

The chain couples TRBV4-2 to TRBJ2-7; D is ambiguous. The CDR3 has 15 residues. Trimming removed 0 bases from V and 0 bases from J, with 9 bases in between. CDR1 is LGHNA, CDR2 YNFKEQ, per germline. The CDR3 coding sequence is TGTGCCAGCAGCCAAGACCCCCATACCTCCTACGAGCAGTACTTC. Translation gives CASSQDPHTSYEQYF.

This chain uses TRBV23-1 with TRBJ2-7; weak D call: TRBD1 (6 bases). TRBV23-1 is sorted into the ORF group, with uncertain function. The CDR3 length is 15 residues. V was cut by 4 bases and J by 5 bases, with 18 bases left in between. CDR3 amino acids: CASSPVQTGSDEQYF. In nucleotides, the CDR3 is TGCGCCAGCAGTCCCGTCCAAACAGGGTCGGACGAGCAGTACTTC.